The 26 T cell receptor beta chains below were found in one sample sequenced in a study of radiotherapy plus CTLA-4 blockade in lung cancer. Assay: immunoSEQ multiplex PCR; the TCRdb copy retains only in-frame clones and omits some. The sample has 35,000 to 40,000 clones; 75% to 90% are singletons. Sequencing was performed on peripheral blood, taken from a patient treated with radiotherapy plus ipilimumab. These TCRs come from a human donor with non-small cell lung cancer who had stable disease on radiotherapy plus ipilimumab.

The gene calls are TRBV6-5 and TRBJ1-2, with a weak D call TRBD1 (5 bases). The CDR3 runs 12 residues. Germline CDR1 and CDR2: MNHEY and SVGAGI. V shed 7 bases and J shed 2 bases, with 8 bases lying between them. For the CDR3, the DNA is TGTGCCAGCACGGGGGTAAACTATGGCTACACCTTC. It encodes CASTGVNYGYTF.

Written as DNA, the CDR3 is TGTGCCTGGAGTGTAGGCGGGACAGGGGCCTACGAGCAGTACTTC. It codes for CAWSVGGTGAYEQYF. The rearrangement joins TRBV30 to TRBJ2-7; 10 positions match TRBD1. The CDR3 has 15 residues. CDR1 GTSNPN and CDR2 SVGIG come from the germline V gene (reference sequence). With 0 bases clipped from V and 2 bases from J, the junction kept 4 bases outside the gene matches.

The gene calls are TRBV5-4 and TRBJ2-3; D possibly corresponds to TRBD1 (6 bases). V lost 0 bases and J lost 2, with 7 bases in between. CDR1 and CDR2 from the germline V gene are SGHNT and YYREEE (reference sequence). The CDR3 totals 14 residues. Written as DNA, the CDR3 is TGTGCCAGCAGCTTGGACAGGGCCACAGATACGCAGTATTTT. Translation gives CASSLDRATDTQYF.

Of note for this clone: A junction end diverges from the germline sequence, so it may reflect a read error. The chain has TRBV4-2 and TRBJ2-5; D gene uncertain. Germline V gene data show CDR1 as LGHNA and CDR2 as YNFKEQ. The CDR3 consists of 13 residues. CDR3 DNA sequence: TGTGCCAGCAGCCCCGACACACAAGGGACCCAGTACTTC. Translation: CASSPDTQGTQYF.

V and J are TRBV10-3 and TRBJ2-1; 7 bases are a match to TRBD2. After removal of 2 bases from V and 9 bases from J, the junction contained 1 base not matched to a gene. The CDR3 contains 12 residues. Per the germline V gene, CDR1 is ENHRY and CDR2 is SYGVKD. CDR3 loop: CAISETSVEQFF. In DNA, the CDR3 is TGTGCCATCAGTGAGACTAGCGTTGAGCAGTTCTTC.

This chain uses TRBV6-4 with TRBJ2-2; 9 nucleotides agree with TRBD2. This CDR3 has 15 residues. The germline V gene encodes CDR1 MRHNA and CDR2 SNTAGT. After removal of 5 bases from V and 4 bases from J, the junction contained 5 bases not matched to a gene. DNA for the CDR3: TGTGCCAGCAGTATGGCTAGCGGGACCACCGGGGAGCTGTTTTTT. This gives the protein CASSMASGTTGELFF.

Concerning this clone: An end of the junction differs from the germline gene, which may be a read error. The same CDR3 can be traced to other DNA sequences in this sample. This rearrangement joins TRBV7-2 to TRBJ2-3, with TRBD2 matching over 7 bases. The germline CDR1 and CDR2 sequences are SGHTA and FQGNSA. This CDR3 has 15 residues. CDR3: CASSLARGGTDTQYF. CDR3 DNA sequence: TGTGCCAGCAGCCTAGCGCGCGGGGGTACAGATACGCAGTATTTT.

The V gene is TRBV5-1, the J gene TRBJ2-7; possible D gene TRBD1, 7 bases. Trimming took 2 bases from V and 3 from J, leaving 15 bases between them. The CDR3 has 15 residues. Germline CDR1 reads SGHRS; CDR2 reads YFSETQ. CDR3: CASSFATGRSYEQYF. As DNA, the CDR3 is TGCGCCAGCAGCTTCGCGACAGGGAGGAGCTACGAGCAGTACTTC.

V is TRBV7-8 and J is TRBJ2-2; 11 bases fit TRBD2. Losses at the gene ends were 1 base for V and 4 bases for J; bases not matched to a gene: 2. The CDR3 has 16 residues. Germline CDR1 reads SGHVS; CDR2 reads FQNEAQ. The chain's CDR3 is CASSLVSGRGTGELFF. CDR3 nucleotide sequence: TGTGCCAGCAGCTTAGTTAGCGGGAGGGGCACCGGGGAGCTGTTTTTT.

Notes on this clone: One end of the junction is discordant with germline, which a read error may explain. CDR3 DNA sequence: TGTGCCGGTAGTCTGAGATCTAGGACTAGCGGTGGGGGTAGCACAGATACGCAGTATTTT. Amino acids: CAGSLRSRTSGGGSTDTQYF. This chain connects TRBV19 to TRBJ2-3, with 10 nucleotides matching TRBD2. The CDR3 extends over 20 amino acids. The germline CDR1 and CDR2 sequences are LNHDA and SQIVND (reference sequence).

The sample holds one count of this clone. CDR3 sequence: CASSLTITSGRGQETQYF. The CDR3 DNA is TGCGCCAGCAGCTTGACGATAACTAGCGGGAGGGGTCAAGAGACCCAGTACTTC. The V call is TRBV5-1, the J call TRBJ2-5; 13 nucleotides match TRBD2. After removal of 1 base from V and 2 bases from J, the junction contained 8 bases not matched to a gene. The germline V gene has CDR1 SGHRS and CDR2 YFSETQ. This CDR3 spans 18 amino acids.

The V gene is TRBV18, the J gene TRBJ2-3; no definite D call. The CDR3 is 12 residues long. V shed 3 bases and J shed 3 bases, with 4 bases lying between them. Germline CDR1 reads KGHSH; CDR2 reads LQKENI. As DNA, the CDR3 is TGTGCCAGCTCACCGGCTACAGATACGCAGTATTTT. It encodes CASSPATDTQYF.

The V gene is TRBV4-3, the J gene TRBJ1-1, with D perhaps TRBD1 (6 bases). Germline loops: CDR1 LGHNA, CDR2 YSLEER. Trimming took 0 bases from V and 9 from J, leaving 14 bases between them. This CDR3 comprises 14 residues. The CDR3 nucleotides read TGCGCCAGCAGCCAAGAACGGTCCGGGACAAAAGCTTTCTTT. This codes for CASSQERSGTKAFF.

The chain joins TRBV5-1 to TRBJ2-6, with D perhaps matching TRBD1 (5 bases). CDR1 and CDR2 from the germline V gene are SGHRS and YFSETQ. V lost 4 bases and J lost 0, with 11 bases in between. This CDR3 spans 16 amino acids. The CDR3 DNA reads TGCGCCAGCAGCCCAGCAGGGCCCTCTGGGGCCAACGTCCTGACTTTC. This encodes CASSPAGPSGANVLTF.

The J gene is TRBJ2-3, the V gene TRBV5-1; 9 nucleotides match TRBD2. V lost 0 bases, J lost 4 bases, and 0 bases stayed unmatched. The CDR3 has 14 amino acids. Germline lookup yields CDR1 SGHRS and CDR2 YFSETQ. CDR3 loop: CASSLGTSADTQYF. The CDR3 DNA reads as TGCGCCAGCAGCTTGGGGACTAGCGCAGATACGCAGTATTTT.

The J gene is TRBJ2-1, the V gene TRBV29-1; 10 positions match TRBD2. V shed 3 bases and J 3 bases; nucleotides not matched to a gene: 11. Germline V gene lookup returns CDR1 SQVTM and CDR2 ANQGSEA. The CDR3 runs to 17 residues. The CDR3 DNA sequence: TGCAGCGTTGAGAGGCCCTCTAGCGGGAGAGTCTACAATGAGCAGTTCTTC. Protein: CSVERPSSGRVYNEQFF.

The chain employs TRBV7-2 and TRBJ2-1; 10 positions match TRBD2. Germline assignment: CDR1 SGHTA and CDR2 FQGNSA. CDR3 length equals 16 residues. Unmatched junction bases numbered 7, after V lost 4 bases and J lost 4 bases. Written as DNA, the CDR3 is TGTGCCAGCAGCTCCCATAGCGGGAGGCATTACAATGAGCAGTTCTTC. Translated: CASSSHSGRHYNEQFF.

The chain joins TRBV5-1 to TRBJ2-2; 7 bases match TRBD1. Trimming took 0 bases from V and 6 from J; bases not matched to a gene: 8. The V gene's germline CDR1 is SGHRS and CDR2 YFSETQ. CDR3 length equals 16 residues. The CDR3 is CASSLDRGSLAGELFF. The CDR3 DNA is TGCGCCAGCAGCTTGGACAGGGGAAGTCTCGCCGGGGAGCTGTTTTTT.

This clone came up once. The rearrangement joins TRBV18 to TRBJ2-7; possibly TRBD1 for D (5 bases). The ends were cut back, 0 bases at V and 2 bases at J, with 8 bases in the middle. This CDR3 spans 14 amino acids. Germline V gene lookup returns CDR1 KGHSH and CDR2 LQKENI. CDR3: CASSPPGRAYEQYF. In DNA, the CDR3 is TGTGCCAGCTCACCACCGGGCAGGGCCTACGAGCAGTACTTC.

This clone was seen more than once but under ten times. The chain links TRBV27 to TRBJ2-1, with a tentative D call TRBD2 (6 bases). Deletions cut 3 bases from V and 5 bases from J, with 14 bases between. CDR3 length equals 15 residues. The germline gives CDR1 MNHEY, CDR2 SMNVEV (reference sequence). CDR3 sequence (DNA): TGTGCCAGCAGTTTTAGGGCGGAGGGGCACAATGAGCAGTTCTTC. Amino acid sequence: CASSFRAEGHNEQFF.

J is TRBJ2-5 and V is TRBV9; D is possibly TRBD2 (6 bases). V was clipped by 2 bases and J by 3 bases, with 11 bases between them. CDR3 length: 14 residues. CDR1 is SGDLS and CDR2 is YYNGEE in the germline V gene. CDR3 in amino acids: CASSVFGEEETQYF. The CDR3 nucleotides read TGTGCCAGCAGCGTTTTCGGGGAGGAAGAGACCCAGTACTTC.

The chain recombines TRBV6-1 with TRBJ1-2; D uncertain. The CDR3 has 13 residues. The germline CDR1 and CDR2 sequences are MNHNS and SASEGT. V lost 11 bases to trimming and J lost 4 bases, with 17 bases between them. This CDR3 reads CAGGHRRGYGYTF. CDR3 DNA: TGTGCCGGCGGCCATCGTCGAGGCTATGGCTACACCTTC.

The gene calls are TRBV29-1 and TRBJ2-3, with no clear D. This CDR3 contains 12 residues. V lost 5 bases to trimming and J lost 3 bases, with 9 bases between them. CDR1 and CDR2 from the germline V gene are SQVTM and ANQGSEA. DNA of the CDR3: TGCAGCGTTACAGATGGGACAGATACGCAGTATTTT. Its protein is CSVTDGTDTQYF.

This sequence joins TRBV16 and TRBJ1-1; 11 nucleotides match TRBD1. Germline V gives CDR1 KGHSY, CDR2 FQNENV. This CDR3 has 16 amino acids. Losses at the gene ends were 4 bases for V and 11 bases for J; bases not matched to a gene: 15. The CDR3, as DNA: TGTGCCAGCAGCCCTTGGTTGTGGACAGGGGGCATAGGGGCTTTCTTT. Amino acids: CASSPWLWTGGIGAFF.

The chain recombines TRBV6-5 with TRBJ1-2; D call uncertain. The CDR3 runs 13 residues. V lost 9 bases and J 4 bases, leaving 15 bases between the germline ends. Germline V CDR1 and CDR2: MNHEY, SVGAGI. DNA for the CDR3: TGTGCCAGTAAGCAGAGACTCGGCTATGGCTACACCTTC. Amino acids: CASKQRLGYGYTF.

As DNA, the CDR3 is TGTGCCAGCAGAACAGACAGCTACGAGCAGTACTTC. This encodes CASRTDSYEQYF. This chain joins TRBV7-8 and TRBJ2-7, with D possibly TRBD1 on 5 matching bases. The V gene's germline CDR1 is SGHVS and CDR2 FQNEAQ. Trimming cost V 6 bases and J 3 bases, with 9 bases left between them. This CDR3 is 12 amino acids long.